This TCR beta chain came from a study of control samples from healthy donors and cancer patients. The trim removed 7 bases at V and 6 bases at J, leaving 16 bases unmatched. The CDR3 length is 17 residues. CDR1 and CDR2 from the germline V gene are SGHRS and YFSETQ. Repertoires were generated with immunoSEQ multiplex PCR, while TCRdb's copy carries only in-frame clones and drops some. The top ten clones hold 8% to 9.5% of a sample with some 130,000 clones, about 88% of them seen once. The chain joins TRBV5-1 to TRBJ2-2; 9 bases align to TRBD2. The origin of this receptor is a young woman in good health. Sequencing was carried out using blood. CDR3 bases: TGCGCCAGCCTTCCCCTCCCGGGCGGGAGGGCACCCGGGGAGCTGTTTTTT. Amino acid sequence: CASLPLPGGRAPGELFF.